This TCR beta chain was identified during a study of Tregs in tolerant kidney transplant recipients. Study observations and caveats: This study did not directly address biological reproducibility. Validation in larger populations is needed because few patients were studied. Expanding Tregs on activated donor B cells appeared to best identify donor-specific TCRbeta clones.

Profiled with immunoSEQ multiplex PCR; TCRdb holds only in-frame clones, not every one. Seen here are some 90,000 clones, approximately 92% observed once, and the top ten hold roughly 4.3%. Germline trimming cut 6 bases from V and 6 bases from J; bases unmatched to any gene: 10. CDR3 length: 15 residues. Germline CDR1 and CDR2: MNHEY and SVGAGI. This clone was seen many times. Its specificity is unknown. This TCR was recovered from a human donor in good health. J is TRBJ2-2 and V is TRBV6-5; 7 bases agree with TRBD1. The sample comprised CD8+ T cells from blood. The CDR3 loop reads CASRTGTEESGELFF. The CDR3 DNA follows: TGTGCCAGCAGGACCGGGACAGAGGAATCCGGGGAGCTGTTTTTT.